This TCR beta chain comes out of a study of beta chain features in type 1 diabetes. Points from the study as a whole: Naive, central memory and regulatory TCRB repertoires appeared more similar among patients than healthy donors. Shortening of TCRB CDR3s, moderate but significant, appeared in all four CD4+ subsets of Type 1 diabetes patients. Resolution of whether HLA type affects TCRB rearrangement was not achieved here.

On this clone itself: Its antigen is unidentified.

Sequencing targeted expressed TCRB transcripts, as all isolated RNA had been reverse transcribed. There were 3.5 million or so reads on average in the naive, central memory and regulatory T cell samples. The data were produced by immunoSEQ multiplex PCR, yet TCRdb's version contains in-frame clones alone and is incomplete. The repertoire holds about 700,000 clones, with around an eighth as singletons. Cell sorting via CD45RO/CCR7/CD25/CD127/CD95/CD27 was performed to obtain CD4+ naive, central memory, regulatory and stem cell-like memory cells. V lost 4 bases and J 2 bases, leaving 11 bases between the germline ends. From germline, CDR1 is SNHLY and CDR2 FYNNEI. The CDR3 has 14 amino acids.

The sequence was obtained from a man aged 18 to 35 with type 1 diabetes. The V and J genes are TRBV2 and TRBJ1-2; weak D call: TRBD1 (6 bases). What was sequenced was naive CD4+ T cells from blood. The CDR3 here is CASSGTESNYGYTF. CDR3 nucleotides: TGTGCCAGCAGTGGGACAGAGTCCAACTATGGCTACACCTTC.